The rows below give T cell receptor beta chains drawn from one sample of a study of cytomegalovirus exposure and HLA in healthy donors. Profiled with immunoSEQ multiplex PCR; TCRdb holds only in-frame clones, not every one. The table shows hundreds of thousands of clones, with 65% to 85% occurring only once. Sequencing used PBMCs. These TCRs come from a boy aged 2 to 10 in good health and CMV-seronegative. Each CDR3 is given with its conserved first and last residue. Each record gives: CDR3 length, J gene, D gene, V gene, clone size, CDR3 protein, CDR3 DNA. A D gene is named only where the DNA matches it firmly. Size is omitted from some rows. Given values are once, few, many or a class for expanded clones.

cdr3_length: 11
j_call: TRBJ1-2
d_call: .
v_call: TRBV5-6
clone_size: few
cdr3_aa: CASSLGGGYTF
cdr3_nt: TGTGCCAGCAGCTTGGGCGGTGGCTACACCTTC

cdr3_length: 15
j_call: TRBJ2-7
d_call: TRBD2
v_call: TRBV7-9
clone_size: .
cdr3_aa: CASSSRTSGSHEQYF
cdr3_nt: TGTGCCAGCAGCTCGCGGACTAGCGGGAGTCACGAGCAGTACTTC

cdr3_length: 16
j_call: TRBJ2-7
d_call: TRBD1
v_call: TRBV7-2
clone_size: .
cdr3_aa: CASSLAPGTGVHEQYF
cdr3_nt: TGTGCCAGCAGCTTAGCCCCCGGGACAGGGGTCCACGAGCAGTACTTC

cdr3_length: 13
j_call: TRBJ2-6
d_call: .
v_call: TRBV7-2
clone_size: .
cdr3_aa: CASSLEGVRGMTF
cdr3_nt: TGTGCCAGCAGCTTAGAGGGTGTTAGGGGAATGACTTTC

cdr3_length: 13
j_call: TRBJ1-1
d_call: .
v_call: TRBV7-9
clone_size: once
cdr3_aa: CASQLGGNTEASF
cdr3_nt: TGTGCCAGCCAACTTGGGGGGAACACTGAAGCTTCCTTT

cdr3_length: 16
j_call: TRBJ1-1
d_call: TRBD1
v_call: TRBV29-1
clone_size: .
cdr3_aa: CSVEATGTGGYTEAFF
cdr3_nt: TGCAGCGTTGAAGCCACCGGGACAGGGGGGTACACTGAAGCTTTCTTT

cdr3_length: 15
j_call: TRBJ2-1
d_call: .
v_call: TRBV19
clone_size: .
cdr3_aa: CASSIRLRVNNEQFF
cdr3_nt: TGTGCCAGTAGTATACGACTGCGGGTTAACAATGAGCAGTTCTTC

cdr3_length: 14
j_call: TRBJ1-5
d_call: .
v_call: TRBV6-1
clone_size: .
cdr3_aa: CASSGRSSNQPQHF
cdr3_nt: TGTGCCAGCAGTGGACGGAGTAGCAATCAGCCCCAGCATTTT

cdr3_length: 15
j_call: TRBJ2-2
d_call: TRBD1
v_call: TRBV12-5
clone_size: .
cdr3_aa: CASGSGTGPPGELFF
cdr3_nt: TGTGCTAGTGGCTCCGGGACAGGTCCCCCCGGGGAGCTGTTTTTT

cdr3_length: 11
j_call: TRBJ2-7
d_call: .
v_call: TRBV6-6
clone_size: few
cdr3_aa: CASRGAHEQYF
cdr3_nt: TGTGCCAGCAGGGGAGCCCACGAGCAGTACTTC

cdr3_length: 16
j_call: TRBJ2-7
d_call: TRBD2
v_call: TRBV5-6
clone_size: .
cdr3_aa: CASSFWEAGTVYEQYF
cdr3_nt: TGTGCCAGCAGCTTTTGGGAAGCGGGGACCGTTTACGAGCAGTACTTC

cdr3_length: 13
j_call: TRBJ2-5
d_call: TRBD1
v_call: TRBV29-1
clone_size: .
cdr3_aa: CSAGDSYQETQYF
cdr3_nt: TGCAGCGCCGGGGACAGTTATCAAGAGACCCAGTACTTC